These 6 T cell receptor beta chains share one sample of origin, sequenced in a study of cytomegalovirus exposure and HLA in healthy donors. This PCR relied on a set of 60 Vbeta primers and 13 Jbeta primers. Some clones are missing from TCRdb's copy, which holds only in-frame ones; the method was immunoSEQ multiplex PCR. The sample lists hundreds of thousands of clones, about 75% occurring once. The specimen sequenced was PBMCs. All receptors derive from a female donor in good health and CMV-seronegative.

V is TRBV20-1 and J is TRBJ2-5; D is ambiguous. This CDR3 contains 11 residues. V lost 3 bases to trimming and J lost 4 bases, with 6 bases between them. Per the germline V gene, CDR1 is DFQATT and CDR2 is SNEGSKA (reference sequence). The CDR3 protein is CSASVLETQYF. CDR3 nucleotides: TGCAGTGCTAGCGTATTAGAGACCCAGTACTTC.

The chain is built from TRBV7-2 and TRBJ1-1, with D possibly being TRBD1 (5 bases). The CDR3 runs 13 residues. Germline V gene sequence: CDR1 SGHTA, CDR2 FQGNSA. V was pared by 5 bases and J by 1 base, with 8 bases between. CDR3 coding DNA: TGTGCCAGCAGCAAACAGGAGAACACTGAAGCTTTCTTT. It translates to CASSKQENTEAFF.

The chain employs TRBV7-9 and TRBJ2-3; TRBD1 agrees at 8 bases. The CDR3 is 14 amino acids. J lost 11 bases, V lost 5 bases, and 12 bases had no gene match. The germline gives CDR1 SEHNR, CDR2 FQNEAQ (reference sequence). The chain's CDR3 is CASSQQTGEYWQYF. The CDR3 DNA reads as TGTGCCAGCAGCCAACAGACAGGGGAATATTGGCAGTATTTT.

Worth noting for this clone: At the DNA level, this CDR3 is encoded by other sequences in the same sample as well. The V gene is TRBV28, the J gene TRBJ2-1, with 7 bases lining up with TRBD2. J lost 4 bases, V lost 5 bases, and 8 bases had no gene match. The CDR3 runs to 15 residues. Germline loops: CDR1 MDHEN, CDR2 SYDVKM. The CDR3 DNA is TGTGCCAGCAGTGGGAGGGGTATTACTTACAATGAGCAGTTCTTC. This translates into CASSGRGITYNEQFF.

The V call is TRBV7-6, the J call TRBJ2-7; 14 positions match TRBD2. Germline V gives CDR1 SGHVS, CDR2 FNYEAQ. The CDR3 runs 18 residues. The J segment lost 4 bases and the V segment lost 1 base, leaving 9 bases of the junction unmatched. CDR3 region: CASSLVAVGTSGSYEQYF. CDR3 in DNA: TGTGCCAGCAGCTTAGTTGCTGTAGGGACTAGCGGGAGTTACGAGCAGTACTTC.

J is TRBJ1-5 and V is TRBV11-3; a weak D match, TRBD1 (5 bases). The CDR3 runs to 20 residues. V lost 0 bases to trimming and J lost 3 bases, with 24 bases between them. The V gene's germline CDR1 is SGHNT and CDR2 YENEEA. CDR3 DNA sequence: TGTGCCAGCAGCTTAGAGGTTGGGGGGATGGGCCAACGATTCAATCAGCCCCAGCATTTT. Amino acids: CASSLEVGGMGQRFNQPQHF.